This TCR beta chain was sequenced in a study of blood T cell repertoires in COVID-19. The V segment lost 1 base and the J segment 7 bases; nucleotides outside the gene matches: 1. The CDR3 contains 12 residues. Germline CDR1 is SGHTA and CDR2 is FQGNSA. TCRdb's table, derived via immunoSEQ multiplex PCR, lists solely in-frame clones and lacks some. The sample includes some 70,000 clones, over 75% of them seen just once. V usage is TRBV7-2 and J usage is TRBJ2-7; 7 bases align to TRBD2. Sequencing input: peripheral blood. The sequence derives from a man aged 50-60 years with active COVID-19. CDR3 nucleotide sequence: TGTGCCAGCAGCTTAGGGCGGGGGGAGCAGTACTTC. Protein sequence: CASSLGRGEQYF.